This TCR beta chain is drawn from a study of blood T cells in healthy people across ages. At the level of the study: For every two T cells, template switching captured about one barcoded beta molecule.

The CDR3 totals 16 residues. CDR1 is MDHEN and CDR2 is SYDVKM in the germline V gene. Deletions cut 3 bases from V and 0 bases from J, with 15 bases between. Primers used in a second PCR of roughly 7 to 12 cycles were a sample-barcoded 5' primer and a J-beta primer mix. TCRdb itself ran the 5' RACE reads through MiXCR, one entry per CDR3 protein. The table includes 1.6 million or so distinct CDR3 sequences, 30% to 35% detected once. Source material: blood. The chain is built from TRBV28 and TRBJ2-7; maybe TRBD1 (5 bases). The receptor was isolated from a woman aged 25-40 years in good health. CDR3 sequence reads: CASSFSAIDSSYEQYF. The CDR3 DNA reads as TGTGCCAGCAGTTTCAGTGCCATCGACAGCTCCTACGAGCAGTACTTC. The complete variable domain, with remaining parts taken from reference TRBV28 and TRBJ2-7, reads DVKVTQSSRYLVKRTGEKVFLECVQDMDHENMFWYRQDPGLGLRLIYFSYDVKMKEKGDIPEGYSVSREKKERFSLILESASTNQTSMYLCASSFSAIDSSYEQYFGPGTRLTVT.